These 23 T cell receptor beta chains were all obtained from the same sample, sequenced in a study of tumor-infiltrating lymphocytes in primary liver carcinoma. With a constant-region primer, TCR beta cDNA was made from around 520 ng of total RNA. Employing slightly modified ARM-PCR, three nested multiplex PCR rounds were run, and these gave rise to the TCR beta libraries. The two initial PCR rounds, about 9 cycles each, used TRBV1-TRBV30 forward and C-beta reverse primers. Using its own MiXCR run on the multiplex PCR reads, TCRdb lists one record per CDR3 protein. The sample yields roughly 100,000 distinct CDR3 sequences, about 70% seen once. Unsorted bulk tissue, about 19-32 mg of it, served as the source for co-extraction of RNA and DNA. What was sequenced was liver tumor tissue from sampling region 2. Documented subset: tumor region T2, inferior pole. The source is a woman in her fifties or sixties with primary liver carcinoma and hepatitis B virus infection.

The chain combines TRBV28 with TRBJ2-5, with D perhaps TRBD2 (5 bases). CDR3 size: 15 residues. V shed 4 bases and J shed 5 bases, with 17 bases lying between them. CDR1 and CDR2 from the germline V gene are MDHEN and SYDVKM. The CDR3 protein is CASSSPQGGCETQYF. DNA for the CDR3: TGTGCCAGCAGTTCCCCTCAAGGAGGATGTGAGACCCAGTACTTC. Complete variable domain (other parts from reference TRBV28 and TRBJ2-5): DVKVTQSSRYLVKRTGEKVFLECVQDMDHENMFWYRQDPGLGLRLIYFSYDVKMKEKGDIPEGYSVSREKKERFSLILESASTNQTSMYLCASSSPQGGCETQYFGPGTRLLVL.

This clonotype was observed at least ten times. V is TRBV10-3 and J is TRBJ2-3; TRBD1 might be the D (6 bases). The CDR3 consists of 13 residues. The V end lost 6 bases, the J end lost 0 bases, and 7 bases lay between the germline ends. Per the germline V gene, CDR1 is ENHRY and CDR2 is SYGVKD. CDR3 in amino acids: CAIRQGSTDTQYF. CDR3 bases: TGTGCCATCAGGCAGGGGAGCACAGATACGCAGTATTTT.

A few counts support this clonotype. Being one base from a much bigger clone, this may be a read error. The genes are TRBV6-1 and TRBJ2-3, with 8 bases matching TRBD1. Trimming took 2 bases from V and 1 from J; bases not matched to a gene: 5. Germline CDR1 is MNHNS and CDR2 is SASEGT. This CDR3 contains 16 residues. The CDR3 bases are TGTGCCAGCAGTGAAAGAGTGACAGGGGGCACAGATACGCAGTATTTT. Encoded protein: CASSERVTGGTDTQYF.

Remarks on this clonotype: Mismatch with germline at one junction end may stem from a read error. V and J are TRBV5-4 and TRBJ2-7, with 8 bases lining up with TRBD2. From germline, CDR1 is SGHNT and CDR2 YYREEE (reference sequence). This CDR3 spans 14 amino acids. CDR3 residues: CANSLGLAGYEEYF. In DNA form, the CDR3 reads TGTGCCAACAGCTTGGGTCTAGCGGGCTACGAGGAGTACTTC.

A remark on this clonotype: This likely comes from a read error, as the CDR3 has no conserved phenylalanine or tryptophan at its end. The chain carries TRBV11-2 and TRBJ1-2; D remains unclear. Germline CDR1 and CDR2: SGHAT and FQNNGV. V gave up 0 bases and J gave up 4 bases, with 18 bases separating them. This CDR3 is built from 17 residues. Written as DNA, the CDR3 is TGTGCCAGCAGCTTAGATCCGACGAGGGCGCTGCGCTATGGCTACACCCTC. Amino acids: CASSLDPTRALRYGYTL.

The sample holds one count of this clonotype. The conserved phenylalanine or tryptophan normally closing the CDR3 is absent here, so this likely arose from a read error. V usage is TRBV11-2 and J usage is TRBJ2-7; possible D gene TRBD2, 5 bases. CDR1 and CDR2 (germline): SGHAT, FQNNGV. The CDR3 contains 15 residues. This chain's CDR3 is CTSSFNRGTSYGQYS. DNA for the CDR3: TGTACCAGCAGCTTTAATCGGGGAACCTCCTACGGGCAGTACTCC.

Remarks on this clonotype: A read error may produce the germline difference seen at one junction end. The chain carries TRBV29-1 and TRBJ2-3; 9 nucleotides match TRBD2. Germline V gene lookup returns CDR1 SQVTM and CDR2 ANQGSEA. This CDR3 region has 14 residues. The CDR3 here is CSGAGGIRTDMQCF. The CDR3, as DNA: TGCAGCGGTGCGGGAGGGATCAGGACAGATATGCAGTGTTTT.

As regards this clonotype: A junction end diverges from the germline sequence, so it may reflect a read error. The chain combines TRBV6-1 with TRBJ2-2; D perhaps matches TRBD2 (6 bases). CDR3 length: 17 amino acids. The germline gives CDR1 MNHNS, CDR2 SASEGT. The CDR3 loop reads CASSERVVGGSTGELFF. The CDR3 DNA reads TGTGCCAGCAGTGAAAGGGTAGTGGGAGGTTCCACCGGCGAGCTGTTTTTT.

In this sample, this clonotype turned up a few times. This chain connects TRBV20-1 to TRBJ2-4; no firm D call. From germline, CDR1 is DFQATT and CDR2 SNEGSKA (reference sequence). The CDR3 is 16 residues long. V was pared by 6 bases and J by 5 bases, with 23 bases between. DNA for the CDR3: TGCAGTGCGCCAGCAGCCTCCCGGATATCTCAAAACATTCAGTACTTC. Its translation is CSAPAASRISQNIQYF.

Of note for this clonotype: A read error is likely, as this CDR3 ends without the conserved phenylalanine or tryptophan. The rearrangement links TRBV14 to TRBJ2-6; D is possibly TRBD1 (6 bases). Germline-derived CDR1 and CDR2 are SGHDN and FVKESK. This CDR3 comprises 20 residues. V lost 2 bases, J lost 2 bases, and 22 bases lay in between. CDR3 protein: CASSQREIRQDLPGANVLTS. The CDR3 coding sequence is TGTGCCAGCAGCCAACGGGAAATCCGACAGGACCTACCTGGGGCCAACGTCCTGACTTCC.

With respect to this clonotype: This may stem from a read error, because a much larger clone lies one nucleotide away. The genes are TRBV14 and TRBJ1-1; TRBD1 aligns across 7 bases. Germline V CDR1 and CDR2: SGHDN, FVKESK. This CDR3 has 16 amino acids. The CDR3 DNA follows: TGTGTCAGCAGCCATCGCGATGACAGGGCGAACACTGAAGCTTTCTTT. This sequence encodes CVSSHRDDRANTEAFF.

Concerning this clonotype itself: An end of the junction does not agree with germline; a read error may underlie this. The genes are TRBV7-8 and TRBJ1-2; D remains unclear. Germline CDR1 and CDR2: SGHVS and FQNEAQ. This CDR3 contains 13 residues. CDR3 nucleotides: TGTGCCAGCAGCCCATCCCCCGACTATCGCTACACCTTC. Encoded protein: CASSPSPDYRYTF.

The V call is TRBV11-3, the J call TRBJ2-2; D might be TRBD2 (5 bases). The CDR3 sequence is 17 residues long. Germline V gives CDR1 SGHNT, CDR2 YENEEA. V shed 0 bases and J shed 0 bases, with 11 bases lying between them. The CDR3, as DNA: TGTGCCAGCAGCTTAGATAGCGCTGGTTCGAACACCGGGGAGCTGTTTTTT. This encodes CASSLDSAGSNTGELFF.

The chain combines TRBV28 with TRBJ2-7, with TRBD2 matching 9 bases. V lost 8 bases and J lost 5; bases outside the gene matches: 10. The CDR3 length is 14 residues. The V gene's germline CDR1 is MDHEN and CDR2 SYDVKM. CDR3 amino acids: CASVLAGRVHEQYF. The CDR3 DNA reads as TGTGCCAGCGTCCTAGCGGGGAGGGTCCACGAGCAGTACTTC.

Details on this clonotype: The junction does not match germline at one end; this may be a read error. Here the CDR3 DNA reads TGCAGCGTTGGAGGGTCTGCAAAGGAGACCAAGTACTTC. It specifies CSVGGSAKETKYF. This chain links TRBV29-1 with TRBJ2-5, with D tentatively TRBD2 (5 bases). Germline CDR1 and CDR2: SQVTM and ANQGSEA. The CDR3 is 13 residues long.

This clonotype has only a few counts. The chain has TRBV28 and TRBJ2-7, with a tentative D call TRBD1 (6 bases). The CDR3 loop spans 16 amino acids. Trimming stripped 6 bases from V and 2 bases from J, with 20 bases between. The germline V gene encodes CDR1 MDHEN and CDR2 SYDVKM. CDR3 sequence: CASSSSRDITPYEQYF. The CDR3 region has the DNA TGTGCCAGCAGCTCGAGCCGGGACATTACTCCCTACGAGCAGTACTTC.

A remark on this clonotype: It may be a read error: a sequence one base away is much more abundant. The gene calls are TRBV5-4 and TRBJ2-3; a weak D match, TRBD2 (5 bases). The CDR3 covers 13 residues. The germline CDR1 and CDR2 sequences are SGHNT and YYREEE (reference sequence). The CDR3 DNA sequence: TGTGCCAGCAGGGACTCCTACACAGATACGCAGTGTTTT. It encodes CASRDSYTDTQCF. The entire variable domain, with the rest obtained from reference TRBV5-4 and TRBJ2-3, is as follows: ETGVTQSPTHLIKTRGQQVTLRCSSQSGHNTVSWYQQALGQGPQFIFQYYREEENGRGNFPPRFSGLQFPNYSSELNVNALELDDSALYLCASRDSYTDTQCFGPGTRLTVL.

This clonotype was seen many times. This may arise from a read error, as a much more abundant clone is one base away. The chain recombines TRBV29-1 with TRBJ1-2; D is unresolved. Trimming removed 7 bases at V and 8 bases at J, with 20 bases between. Germline V gene sequence: CDR1 SQVTM, CDR2 ANQGSEA. The CDR3 totals 13 residues. This chain's CDR3 is CSATRLGGSGYTF. CDR3 in DNA: TGCAGCGCTACCAGGCTCGGAGGGTCAGGCTACACCTTC.

This clonotype was observed a handful of times. This chain links TRBV11-2 with TRBJ2-1; D remains ambiguous. The CDR3 length is 11 residues. V was pared by 5 bases and J by 8 bases, with 7 bases between. CDR1 SGHAT and CDR2 FQNNGV come from the germline V gene. The CDR3 nucleotides are TGTGCCAGCAGCGAAAGCTATGAGCAGTTCTTC. Amino acids: CASSESYEQFF.

This clonotype was observed at least ten times. The chain carries TRBV29-1 and TRBJ2-1; 9 bases agree with TRBD2. Per the germline V gene, CDR1 is SQVTM and CDR2 is ANQGSEA. The V segment lost 4 bases and the J segment 7 bases; nucleotides outside the gene matches: 5. This CDR3 is 13 amino acids long. The CDR3 region has the DNA TGCAGCGTTGCTAGCGGGGCCACTAATGAGCAGTTCTTC. Translating it yields CSVASGATNEQFF.

J is TRBJ2-1 and V is TRBV11-2; 8 bases fit TRBD2. CDR1 and CDR2 from the germline V gene are SGHAT and FQNNGV. The J segment lost 6 bases and the V segment lost 4 bases, leaving 11 bases of the junction unmatched. CDR3 length: 16 amino acids. The CDR3 nucleotides read TGTGCCAGCAGCTCCCGGGGGGGGACCATGGGCAATGAGCAGTTCTTC. Translated: CASSSRGGTMGNEQFF. Full variable domain (missing parts from reference TRBV11-2 and TRBJ2-1): EAGVAQSPRYKIIEKRQSVAFWCNPISGHATLYWYQQILGQGPKLLIQFQNNGVVDDSQLPKDRFSAERLKGVDSTLKIQPAKLEDSAVYLCASSSRGGTMGNEQFFGPGTRLTVL.

The sample holds one count of this clonotype. One junction end does not reproduce the germline sequence, and a read error may be involved. DNA of the CDR3: TGTGCCAGCAGCTTGGAGATCGATGGCTGCAACTTC. Translated: CASSLEIDGCNF. This chain uses TRBV5-4 with TRBJ1-2; the D is unclear. The CDR3 loop spans 12 amino acids. In germline, CDR1 is SGHNT, CDR2 YYREEE (reference sequence).

As concerns this clonotype: At one end the junction does not follow the germline gene, possibly because of a read error. The CDR3 DNA reads as TGCGCCAGCAGCAGGAGACTAGTGGGAGGGCCGGGGGATGAACCGTTCTTC. Protein product: CASSRRLVGGPGDEPFF. The J gene is TRBJ2-1, the V gene TRBV11-2; TRBD2 aligns across 7 bases. The CDR3 loop spans 17 amino acids. Per germline, CDR1 SGHAT and CDR2 FQNNGV.